Below, 22 T cell receptor beta chains from the same sample are listed, as sequenced in a study of cytomegalovirus exposure and HLA in healthy donors. The PCR had 60 Vbeta and 13 Jbeta primers. TCRdb keeps only in-frame clones here, not all; method: immunoSEQ multiplex PCR. Of some 120,000 clones in the sample, 80% were seen once. Sequencing input: PBMCs. The receptor source for this set is a male donor in good health and CMV-seronegative.

The chain links TRBV11-2 to TRBJ2-7; 8 positions match TRBD2. From germline, CDR1 is SGHAT and CDR2 FQNNGV. After removal of 5 bases from V and 3 bases from J, the junction contained 15 bases not matched to a gene. CDR3 length: 17 amino acids. CDR3 amino acids: CASSLPAGGGWSYEQYF. The CDR3 bases are TGTGCCAGCAGCCTCCCTGCGGGAGGTGGATGGAGCTACGAGCAGTACTTC.

The rearrangement joins TRBV7-6 to TRBJ2-2; 9 bases agree with TRBD2. Unmatched junction bases numbered 15, after V lost 4 bases and J lost 0 bases. Germline-derived CDR1 and CDR2 are SGHVS and FNYEAQ. The CDR3 runs to 20 residues. The CDR3 loop reads CASSSRLAATTNANTGELFF. In DNA, the CDR3 is TGTGCCAGCAGCTCCCGACTAGCGGCGACAACAAACGCGAACACCGGGGAGCTGTTTTTT.

The gene calls are TRBV30 and TRBJ2-2; D remains unclear. This CDR3 has 14 residues. Germline V gives CDR1 GTSNPN, CDR2 SVGIG (reference sequence). The ends were cut back, 1 base at V and 2 bases at J, with 8 bases in the middle. This CDR3 is CAWSELHNTGELFF. CDR3 sequence (DNA): TGTGCCTGGAGTGAATTACACAACACCGGGGAGCTGTTTTTT.

This clone was counted a single time. The gene calls are TRBV5-6 and TRBJ2-1; possible D gene TRBD1, 6 bases. V was clipped by 4 bases and J by 13 bases, with 15 bases between them. This CDR3 region has 12 residues. Germline CDR1 is SGHDT and CDR2 is YYEEEE. The CDR3 is CASSQIDRSQFF. The CDR3 nucleotides read TGTGCCAGCAGCCAGATCGACAGGTCCCAGTTCTTC.

The rearrangement joins TRBV9 to TRBJ1-5; TRBD1 is a possible D gene (6 bases). This CDR3 region has 14 residues. Per germline, CDR1 SGDLS and CDR2 YYNGEE. Trimming removed 4 bases at V and 3 bases at J, with 11 bases between. CDR3 amino acids: CASSQGQSNQPQHF. The CDR3 region has the DNA TGTGCCAGCAGCCAAGGACAGTCCAATCAGCCCCAGCATTTT.

The V and J genes are TRBV19 and TRBJ2-7; 7 bases are a match to TRBD2. Germline V gives CDR1 LNHDA, CDR2 SQIVND (reference sequence). The V segment lost 5 bases and the J segment 0 bases; nucleotides outside the gene matches: 4. The CDR3 has 14 residues. The CDR3 protein is CASSSSGVSYEQYF. CDR3 bases: TGTGCCAGTAGTTCGAGCGGGGTCTCCTACGAGCAGTACTTC.

This clone was recorded a few times. The rearrangement joins TRBV29-1 to TRBJ2-3; 10 bases are shared with TRBD2. V was pared by 5 bases and J by 4 bases, with 3 bases of the junction left unmatched. Per germline, CDR1 SQVTM and CDR2 ANQGSEA. The CDR3 extends over 13 amino acids. The CDR3 here is CSVRGTSADTQYF. The CDR3 coding sequence is TGCAGCGTTCGAGGGACTAGCGCAGATACGCAGTATTTT.

This sequence joins TRBV2 and TRBJ2-7; 7 bases are a match to TRBD1. V lost 3 bases to trimming and J lost 8 bases; unmatched junction nucleotides: 10. This CDR3 comprises 14 residues. CDR1 is SNHLY and CDR2 is FYNNEI in the germline V gene. The CDR3 region is CASSDYSTGLQQYF. The DNA for the CDR3 is TGTGCCAGCAGTGACTACTCGACAGGGCTACAGCAGTACTTC.

Details on this clone: A read error may account for a junction end that differs from germline. The chain recombines TRBV7-9 with TRBJ1-3, with D tentatively TRBD1 (5 bases). Germline V gene lookup returns CDR1 SEHNR and CDR2 FQNEAQ (reference sequence). This CDR3 is built from 14 residues. The CDR3 spells CSSSATVSGNTIYF. CDR3 nucleotide sequence: TGTTCCAGCAGCGCGACAGTCTCTGGAAACACCATATATTTT.

V is TRBV7-8 and J is TRBJ2-1; TRBD2 agrees at 9 bases. The trim removed 3 bases at V and 7 bases at J, leaving 16 bases unmatched. Germline values: CDR1 SGHVS, CDR2 FQNEAQ. This CDR3 spans 18 amino acids. The CDR3 loop reads CASSLGLKGRGGRNEQFF. CDR3 nucleotides: TGTGCCAGCAGCTTGGGTCTAAAGGGGCGGGGGGGCCGAAATGAGCAGTTCTTC.

The genes are TRBV6-1 and TRBJ2-7; 8 bases align to TRBD1. CDR3 size: 15 residues. Germline V gene data show CDR1 as MNHNS and CDR2 as SASEGT. V was clipped by 7 bases and J by 6 bases; unmatched bases: 14. CDR3 sequence: CASNDRGKDPLEQYF. In DNA form, the CDR3 reads TGTGCCAGCAATGACAGGGGAAAAGACCCCCTCGAGCAGTACTTC.

J is TRBJ2-5 and V is TRBV15; 7 bases fit TRBD2. The CDR3 has 16 amino acids. V dropped 3 bases and J dropped 4; count of bases not matched to a gene: 11. CDR1 is LNHNV, CDR2 YYDKDF, per germline (reference sequence). The CDR3, as DNA: TGTGCCACCAGCAGTCAACGTAGCGGGTTGGGAGAGACCCAGTACTTC. Translated, it gives CATSSQRSGLGETQYF. The whole variable domain, remainder taken from reference TRBV15 and TRBJ2-5, is DAMVIQNPRYQVTQFGKPVTLSCSQTLNHNVMYWYQQKSSQAPKLLFHYYDKDFNNEADTPDNFQSRRPNTSFCFLDIRSPGLGDTAMYLCATSSQRSGLGETQYFGPGTRLLVL.

The chain combines TRBV6-1 with TRBJ2-1, with 12 bases fitting TRBD2. There are 15 residues in the CDR3. Trimming took 5 bases from V and 5 from J; bases not matched to a gene: 4. The germline V gene has CDR1 MNHNS and CDR2 SASEGT. The CDR3 is CASSHGLAGNNEQFF. The CDR3 DNA is TGTGCCAGCAGTCACGGACTAGCGGGAAACAATGAGCAGTTCTTC.

The rearrangement joins TRBV20-1 to TRBJ2-3, with D uncertain. The CDR3 spans 11 residues. Trimming shortened V by 4 bases and J by 0 bases, and 2 bases separated the two germline ends. Germline V gene sequence: CDR1 DFQATT, CDR2 SNEGSKA (reference sequence). The chain's CDR3 is CSATSTDTQYF. CDR3 in DNA: TGCAGTGCTACGAGCACAGATACGCAGTATTTT.

The chain uses TRBV25-1 and TRBJ1-4; D might be TRBD1 (5 bases). Per the germline V gene, CDR1 is MGHDK and CDR2 is SYGVNS. This CDR3 has 12 amino acids. V lost 3 bases and J 8 bases, leaving 7 bases between the germline ends. CDR3 amino acids: CASSESGEKLFF. The CDR3 bases are TGTGCCAGCAGTGAGTCAGGGGAAAAACTGTTTTTT. Full variable domain (rest looked up from reference TRBV25-1 and TRBJ1-4): EADIYQTPRYLVIGTGKKITLECSQTMGHDKMYWYQQDPGMELHLIHYSYGVNSTEKGDLSSESTVSRIRTEHFPLTLESARPSHTSQYLCASSESGEKLFFGSGTQLSVL.

The genes are TRBV23-1 and TRBJ1-3; 8 nucleotides agree with TRBD1. TRBV23-1 is treated as an ORF (open reading frame) with a function not yet certain. The trim removed 2 bases at V and 4 bases at J, leaving 7 bases unmatched. The CDR3 runs to 16 residues. The CDR3 nucleotides read TGCGCCAGCAGTCAAGACCCGGGACAGGTCGGAAACACCATATATTTT. Protein product: CASSQDPGQVGNTIYF.

The V gene is TRBV6-5, the J gene TRBJ1-2; D is perhaps TRBD1 (5 bases). Per germline, CDR1 MNHEY and CDR2 SVGAGI. The V end was cut by 8 bases, the J end by 0 bases, with 13 bases between. The CDR3 spans 14 residues. The CDR3 region has the DNA TGTGCCAGCGGAAACGGGGGGACTAACTATGGCTACACCTTC. It translates to CASGNGGTNYGYTF.

The chain recombines TRBV5-1 with TRBJ2-1; 8 bases are shared with TRBD2. Germline CDR1 SGHRS, CDR2 YFSETQ. The V gene end was trimmed by 4 bases and the J gene end by 7 bases; junction bases not matched to a gene: 7. This CDR3 spans 14 amino acids. In DNA, the CDR3 is TGCGCCAGCAGCCCCGGACTAGCCGGTAATGAGCAGTTCTTC. Encoded protein: CASSPGLAGNEQFF.

This clone was recorded only once. The chain recombines TRBV14 with TRBJ1-5; TRBD1 matches at 7 bases. The CDR3 length is 14 residues. The trim removed 2 bases at V and 4 bases at J, leaving 2 bases unmatched. Germline CDR1 SGHDN, CDR2 FVKESK. CDR3 amino acids: CASSQSTGNQPQHF. The CDR3 coding sequence is TGTGCCAGCAGCCAATCGACAGGGAATCAGCCCCAGCATTTT.

This clone has only a few counts. This sequence joins TRBV10-1 and TRBJ2-5; a weak D match, TRBD1 (5 bases). CDR1 is WNHNN and CDR2 is SYGVQD in the germline V gene (reference sequence). The CDR3 sequence is 14 residues long. Trimming took 0 bases from V and 5 from J, leaving 10 bases between them. CDR3 coding DNA: TGCGCCAGCAGTGAGTCCATGGCAGGGGAGACCCAGTACTTC. This sequence encodes CASSESMAGETQYF.

The V gene is TRBV7-2, the J gene TRBJ1-6; 8 bases are shared with TRBD1. The CDR3 runs to 15 residues. Trimming cost V 5 bases and J 8 bases; bases outside gene matches: 8. CDR1 and CDR2 (germline): SGHTA, FQGNSA. The CDR3 bases are TGTGCCAGCAGCCGATGGACAGGGTCAGATTCACCCCTCCACTTT. This encodes CASSRWTGSDSPLHF.

This clone came up once. The rearrangement joins TRBV14 to TRBJ1-4; TRBD1 aligns across 7 bases. CDR1 and CDR2 (germline): SGHDN, FVKESK. This CDR3 is 14 amino acids long. After removal of 6 bases from V and 8 bases from J, the junction contained 9 bases not matched to a gene. The CDR3 sequence: CASSRDRGYEKLFF. The CDR3 nucleotides are TGTGCCAGCAGTCGGGACAGAGGATACGAAAAACTGTTTTTT.